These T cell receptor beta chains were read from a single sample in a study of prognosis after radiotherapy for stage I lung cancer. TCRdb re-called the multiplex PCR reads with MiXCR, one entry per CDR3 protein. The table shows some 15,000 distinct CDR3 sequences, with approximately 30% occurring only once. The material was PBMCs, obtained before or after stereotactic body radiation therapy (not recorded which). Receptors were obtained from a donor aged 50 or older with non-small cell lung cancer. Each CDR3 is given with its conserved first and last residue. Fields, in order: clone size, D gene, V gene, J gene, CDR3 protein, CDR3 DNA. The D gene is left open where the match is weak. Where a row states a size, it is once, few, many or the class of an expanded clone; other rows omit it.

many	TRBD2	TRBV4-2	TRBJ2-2	CASSPYPSGRGTGELFF	TGTGCCAGCAGCCCCTATCCTAGCGGGAGGGGCACCGGGGAGCTGTTTTTT
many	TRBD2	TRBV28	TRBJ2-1	CASMGGSSYNEQFF	TGTGCCAGCATGGGCGGGAGCTCCTACAATGAGCAGTTCTTC
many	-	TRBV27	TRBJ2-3	CASRRASRSDTQYF	TGTGCCAGCCGGCGGGCTAGCCGGTCAGATACGCAGTATTTT
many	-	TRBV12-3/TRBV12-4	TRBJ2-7	CASSLDGTSYEQYF	TGTGCCAGCAGTTTAGATGGGACCTCCTACGAGCAGTACTTC
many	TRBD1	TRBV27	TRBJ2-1	CASSWNRGRGNEQFF	TGTGCCAGCAGTTGGAACAGGGGGCGCGGCAATGAGCAGTTCTTC
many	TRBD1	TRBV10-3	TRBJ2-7	CAISASPGRGQGGEQYF	TGTGCCATCAGCGCCTCCCCTGGGAGGGGACAGGGGGGCGAGCAGTACTTC
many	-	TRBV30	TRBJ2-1	CAWSVGPGEQFF	TGTGCCTGGAGTGTAGGTCCCGGTGAGCAGTTCTTC
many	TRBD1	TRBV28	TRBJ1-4	CASSVDRVDEKLFF	TGTGCCAGCAGTGTGGACAGGGTGGATGAAAAACTGTTTTTT
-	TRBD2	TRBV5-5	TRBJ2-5	CASSLAGLAEQETQYF	TGTGCCAGCAGCTTGGCGGGACTAGCGGAACAAGAGACCCAGTACTTC
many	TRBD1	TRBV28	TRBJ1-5	CASSSPGTEIGNQPQHF	TGTGCCAGCAGTTCGCCCGGGACAGAGATAGGGAATCAGCCCCAGCATTTT
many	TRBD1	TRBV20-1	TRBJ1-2	CSAADREWDGYTF	TGCAGTGCGGCGGACAGGGAGTGGGATGGCTACACCTTC
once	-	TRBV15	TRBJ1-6	CATRVSDSPLHF	TGTGCCACCAGAGTCTCGGATTCACCCCTCCACTTT
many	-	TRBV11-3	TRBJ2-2	CASSSRAEGTRELFF	TGTGCCAGCAGCTCGAGGGCCGAGGGAACCCGGGAGCTGTTTTTT
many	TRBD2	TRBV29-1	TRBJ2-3	CSVEQTSGRGVYSTDTQYF	TGCAGCGTAGAACAGACTAGCGGGAGGGGTGTTTATAGCACAGATACGCAGTATTTT
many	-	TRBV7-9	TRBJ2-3	CASSLVGGAPRDTQYF	TGTGCCAGCAGCTTAGTCGGGGGAGCCCCCCGGGATACGCAGTATTTT
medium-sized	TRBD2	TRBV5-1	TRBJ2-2	CASSDVGGKTGELFF	TGCGCCAGCAGCGACGTCGGGGGGAAAACCGGGGAGCTGTTTTTT
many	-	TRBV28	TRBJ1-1	CASSRGTSEAFF	TGTGCCAGCAGTCGAGGGACCTCTGAAGCTTTCTTT
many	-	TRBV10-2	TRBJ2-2	CASRPGSGDTGELFF	TGCGCCAGCAGACCCGGGTCAGGGGACACCGGGGAGCTGTTTTTT
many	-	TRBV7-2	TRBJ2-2	CASSSRAGAGELFF	TGTGCCAGCAGCTCGCGGGCGGGCGCCGGGGAGCTGTTTTTT
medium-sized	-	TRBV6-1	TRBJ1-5	CASSQTDTSNQPQHF	TGTGCCAGCAGCCAGACGGATACTAGCAATCAGCCCCAGCATTTT
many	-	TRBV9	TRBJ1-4	CASSVEGHSYNEKLFF	TGTGCCAGCAGCGTAGAGGGCCACTCCTATAATGAAAAACTGTTTTTT
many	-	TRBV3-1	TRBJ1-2	CASSQDGTPQGHGYTF	TGTGCCAGCAGCCAAGACGGGACCCCGCAAGGACATGGCTACACCTTC
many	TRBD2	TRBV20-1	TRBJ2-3	CSALSGRGPGASTDTQYF	TGCAGTGCCCTTTCTGGGAGGGGCCCGGGTGCTAGCACAGATACGCAGTATTTT
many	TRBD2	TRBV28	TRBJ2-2	CASSLSGTNTGELFF	TGTGCCAGCAGTTTAAGCGGGACGAACACCGGGGAGCTGTTTTTT
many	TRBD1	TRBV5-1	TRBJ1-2	CASSYRGVDGYTF	TGCGCCAGCAGCTACAGGGGGGTTGATGGCTACACCTTC
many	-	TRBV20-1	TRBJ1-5	CSARVGGYQPQHF	TGCAGTGCTAGAGTTGGGGGCTATCAGCCCCAGCATTTT
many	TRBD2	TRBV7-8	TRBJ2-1	CASSLGGGRVDEQFF	TGTGCCAGCAGCTTAGGGGGTGGGAGGGTTGATGAGCAGTTCTTC
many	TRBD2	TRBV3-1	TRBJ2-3	CASSQRKGRGVGTDTQYF	TGTGCCAGCAGCCAAAGAAAGGGTCGGGGGGTAGGCACAGATACGCAGTATTTT
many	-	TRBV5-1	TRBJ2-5	CASSLVALGETQYF	TGCGCCAGCAGCTTGGTCGCTCTTGGGGAGACCCAGTACTTC
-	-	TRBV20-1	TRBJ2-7	CSARGLANGFTTEQYF	TGCAGTGCTAGGGGACTCGCAAATGGATTTACCACCGAGCAGTACTTC
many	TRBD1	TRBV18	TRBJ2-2	CASSLMTGANTGELFF	TGTGCCAGCTCACTAATGACAGGGGCGAACACCGGGGAGCTGTTTTTT
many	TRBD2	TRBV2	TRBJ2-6	CASSGTSGASSGANVLTF	TGTGCCAGCAGCGGGACTAGCGGGGCTAGCTCTGGGGCCAACGTCCTGACTTTC
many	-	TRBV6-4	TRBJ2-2	CASSDSLRANTGELFF	TGTGCCAGCAGTGACTCACTACGCGCGAACACCGGGGAGCTGTTTTTT
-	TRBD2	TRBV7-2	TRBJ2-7	CASSATSGGEQYF	TGTGCCAGCAGCGCTACTAGCGGAGGAGAGCAGTACTTC
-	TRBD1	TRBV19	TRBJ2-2	CASRQGVVNTGELLF	TGTGCCAGTAGACAGGGGGTAGTGAACACAGGGGAGCTGCTTTTT
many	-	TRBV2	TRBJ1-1	CASSRDGMNTEAFF	TGTGCCAGCAGTCGAGACGGAATGAACACTGAAGCTTTCTTT
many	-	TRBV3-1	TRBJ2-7	CASSQDETRRYF	TGTGCCAGCAGCCAAGATGAAACTAGGCGGTACTTC
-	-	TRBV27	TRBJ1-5	CASSFQGLAISQHF	TGTGCCAGCAGTTTTCAGGGGCTAGCAATCAGCCAGCATTTT
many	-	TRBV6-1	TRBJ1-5	CASSADWGQPQHF	TGTGCCAGCAGTGCCGATTGGGGTCAGCCCCAGCATTTT
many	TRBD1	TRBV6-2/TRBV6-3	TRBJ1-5	CASSPWGLGGQGGNQPQHF	TGTGCCAGCAGTCCCTGGGGGTTAGGCGGACAGGGAGGGAATCAGCCCCAGCATTTT
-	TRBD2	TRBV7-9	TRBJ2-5	CASSLVRGLAGGQETQYF	TGTGCCAGCAGCTTAGTCAGGGGACTAGCGGGAGGGCAGGAGACCCAGTACTTC
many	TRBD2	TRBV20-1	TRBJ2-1	CSGTSGSRVYNEQFF	TGCAGTGGGACTAGCGGGAGCCGTGTCTACAATGAGCAGTTCTTC
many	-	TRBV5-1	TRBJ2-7	CASSFNTGRASYEQYF	TGCGCCAGCAGCTTTAATACAGGACGGGCCTCCTACGAGCAGTACTTC
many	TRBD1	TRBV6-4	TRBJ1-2	CASSNNPTGGGYTF	TGTGCCAGCAGTAACAACCCGACAGGGGGAGGCTACACCTTC
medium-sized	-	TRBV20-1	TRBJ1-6	CSARQPYNSPLHF	TGCAGTGCTAGACAGCCCTATAATTCACCCCTCCACTTT
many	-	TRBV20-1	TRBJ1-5	CSASGGNQPQHF	TGCAGTGCTAGTGGGGGAAATCAGCCCCAGCATTTT
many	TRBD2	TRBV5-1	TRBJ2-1	CASSSAGDTADEQFF	TGCGCCAGCAGCTCAGCGGGAGATACCGCGGATGAGCAGTTCTTC
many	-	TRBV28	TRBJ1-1	CASSQIGLGTGTEAFF	TGTGCCAGCAGCCAAATTGGTTTGGGGACTGGCACTGAAGCTTTCTTT
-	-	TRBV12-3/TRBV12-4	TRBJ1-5	CASSPAVGSLNQPQHF	TGTGCCAGCAGCCCGGCTGTGGGCAGTCTCAATCAGCCCCAGCATTTT
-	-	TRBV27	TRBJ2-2	CVSSLSGGKNTGELFF	TGTGTCAGCAGTTTATCCGGGGGTAAGAACACCGGGGAGCTGTTTTTT
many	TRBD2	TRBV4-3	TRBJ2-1	CASSQELAGVNEQFF	TGCGCCAGCAGCCAAGAACTAGCGGGGGTCAATGAGCAGTTCTTC